This entry concerns a single TCR beta chain. Per the study methods: Filtering differed because ImmunoSEQ produced junction-only sequences that carried no quality scores. Measured with immunoSEQ multiplex PCR; TCRdb has only the in-frame clones, and not every one. The V and J calls and clone size were taken over from that table, and D and trimming were inferred from the DNA. The sample has 550,000 to 850,000 clones, about 74% seen once; the top ten hold about 1.8%. The study separated CD4+ cells into CD45RA+ naive and CD45RA-negative memory subsets. The germline gives CDR1 LNHDA, CDR2 SQIVND (reference sequence). This CDR3 comprises 15 residues. J was trimmed by 4 bases and V by 6 bases; bases with no gene match: 10. The sample originates from a study of shared clonotypes between healthy human individuals.

Sequences were obtained from memory CD4+ T cells sorted from blood. Described subset: CD45RA-negative fraction. The TCR sequence derives from a woman aged 25 to 39 in good health. V is TRBV19 and J is TRBJ1-2, with 8 bases aligning to TRBD1. This chain's CDR3 is CASRESTGGGYGYTF. The DNA for the CDR3 is TGTGCCAGTAGAGAGTCAACAGGGGGTGGCTATGGCTACACCTTC.